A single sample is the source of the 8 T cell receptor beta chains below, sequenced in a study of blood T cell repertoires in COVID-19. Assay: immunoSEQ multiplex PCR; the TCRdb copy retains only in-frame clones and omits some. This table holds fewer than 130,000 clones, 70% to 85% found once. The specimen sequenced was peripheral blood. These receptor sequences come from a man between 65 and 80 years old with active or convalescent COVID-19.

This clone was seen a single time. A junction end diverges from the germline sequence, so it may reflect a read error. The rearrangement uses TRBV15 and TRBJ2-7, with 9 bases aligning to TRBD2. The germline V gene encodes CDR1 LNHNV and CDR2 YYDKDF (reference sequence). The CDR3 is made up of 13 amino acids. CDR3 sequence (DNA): TGTGCCACCAGCAGAGATATAGCGGGAGCTACGGACTTC. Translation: CATSRDIAGATDF.

The CDR3 nucleotides are TGTGCCAGCAGTCCCGGACAGGGAGCTAACTATGGCTACACCTTC. It is translated as CASSPGQGANYGYTF. The V call is TRBV27, the J call TRBJ1-2; 8 positions agree with TRBD1. The V gene end was trimmed by 5 bases and the J gene end by 0 bases; junction bases not matched to a gene: 5. Looked up from germline, CDR1 is MNHEY and CDR2 is SMNVEV (reference sequence). The CDR3 is 15 amino acids.

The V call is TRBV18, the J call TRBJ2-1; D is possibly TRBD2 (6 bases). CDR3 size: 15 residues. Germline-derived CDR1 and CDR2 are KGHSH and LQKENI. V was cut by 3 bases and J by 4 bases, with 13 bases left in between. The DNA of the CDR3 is TGTGCCAGCTCACCGTCCCGGGACTTTTACAATGAGCAGTTCTTC. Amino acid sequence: CASSPSRDFYNEQFF.

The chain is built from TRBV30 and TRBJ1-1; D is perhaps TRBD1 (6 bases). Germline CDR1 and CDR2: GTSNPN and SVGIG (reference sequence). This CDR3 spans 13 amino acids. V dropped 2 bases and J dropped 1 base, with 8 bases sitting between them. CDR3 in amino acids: CAWSKGQNTEAFF. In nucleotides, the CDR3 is TGTGCCTGGAGTAAGGGACAGAACACTGAAGCTTTCTTT.

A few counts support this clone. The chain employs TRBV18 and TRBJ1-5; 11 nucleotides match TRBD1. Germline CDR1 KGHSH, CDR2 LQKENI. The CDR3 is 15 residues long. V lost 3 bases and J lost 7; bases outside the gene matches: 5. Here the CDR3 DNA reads TGTGCCAGCTCACCGGGACAGGGGGTAGGGCAGCCCCAGCATTTT. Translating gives CASSPGQGVGQPQHF.

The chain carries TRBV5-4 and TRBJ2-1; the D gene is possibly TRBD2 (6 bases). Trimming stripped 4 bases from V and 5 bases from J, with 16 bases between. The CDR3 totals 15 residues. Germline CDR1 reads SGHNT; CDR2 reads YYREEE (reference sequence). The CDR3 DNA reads TGTGCCAGCAGCCATGCCGGGACTGGGCACAATGAGCAGTTCTTC. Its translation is CASSHAGTGHNEQFF.

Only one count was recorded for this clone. This chain's CDR3 is CASSPSRDRIQPQHF. For the CDR3, the DNA is TGTGCCAGCTCGCCATCCCGGGACAGGATCCAGCCCCAGCATTTT. J is TRBJ1-5 and V is TRBV18, with 8 bases that match TRBD1. This CDR3 spans 15 amino acids. Germline values: CDR1 KGHSH, CDR2 LQKENI. The J segment lost 7 bases and the V segment lost 6 bases, leaving 11 bases of the junction unmatched. Complete variable domain (other parts from reference TRBV18 and TRBJ1-5): NAGVMQNPRHLVRRRGQEARLRCSPMKGHSHVYWYRQLPEEGLKFMVYLQKENIIDESGMPKERFSAEFPKEGPSILRIQQVVRGDSAAYFCASSPSRDRIQPQHFGDGTRLSIL.

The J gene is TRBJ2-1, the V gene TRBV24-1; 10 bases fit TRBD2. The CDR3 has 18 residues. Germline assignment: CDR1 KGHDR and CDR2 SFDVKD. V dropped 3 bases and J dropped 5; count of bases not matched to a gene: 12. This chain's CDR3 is CATSDPSLAGALHNEQFF. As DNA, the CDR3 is TGTGCCACCAGTGATCCCAGTCTAGCGGGAGCCCTCCACAATGAGCAGTTCTTC.